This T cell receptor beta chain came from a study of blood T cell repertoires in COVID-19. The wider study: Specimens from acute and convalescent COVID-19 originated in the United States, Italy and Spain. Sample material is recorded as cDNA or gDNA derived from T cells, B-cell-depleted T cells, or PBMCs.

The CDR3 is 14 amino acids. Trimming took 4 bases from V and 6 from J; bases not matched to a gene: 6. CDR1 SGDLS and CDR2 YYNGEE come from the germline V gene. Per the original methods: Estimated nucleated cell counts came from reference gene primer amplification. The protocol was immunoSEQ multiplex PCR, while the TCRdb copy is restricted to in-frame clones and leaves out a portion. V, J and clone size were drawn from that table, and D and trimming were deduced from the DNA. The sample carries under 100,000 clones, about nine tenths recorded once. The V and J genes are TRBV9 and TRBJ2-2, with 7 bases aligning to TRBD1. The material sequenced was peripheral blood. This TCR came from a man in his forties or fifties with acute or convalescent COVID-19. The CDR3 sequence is CASSSGQAAGELFF. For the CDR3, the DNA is TGTGCCAGCAGCTCAGGACAGGCGGCCGGGGAGCTGTTTTTT.